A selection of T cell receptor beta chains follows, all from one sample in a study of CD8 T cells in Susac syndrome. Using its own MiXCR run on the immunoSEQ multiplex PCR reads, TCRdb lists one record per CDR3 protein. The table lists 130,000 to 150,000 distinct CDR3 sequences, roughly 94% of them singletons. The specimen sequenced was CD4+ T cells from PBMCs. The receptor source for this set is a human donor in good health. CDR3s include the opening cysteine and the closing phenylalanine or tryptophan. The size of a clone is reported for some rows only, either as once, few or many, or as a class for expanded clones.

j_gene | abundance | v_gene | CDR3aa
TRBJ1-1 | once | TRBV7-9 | CVSSLWANTEAFF
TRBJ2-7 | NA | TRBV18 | CASSPDRAAEQYF
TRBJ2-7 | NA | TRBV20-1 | CSARDPLEQYF
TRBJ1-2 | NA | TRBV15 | CATSRLNRGGNYGYTF
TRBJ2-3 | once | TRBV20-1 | CSARGGGDITDTQYF
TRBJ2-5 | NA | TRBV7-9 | CASSLALSGKYQETQYF
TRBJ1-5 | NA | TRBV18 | CASSPGRNQPQHF
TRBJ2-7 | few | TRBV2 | CASRESGSYEQYF
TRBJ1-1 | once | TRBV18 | CASSEDRDEAFF
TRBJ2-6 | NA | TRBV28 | CASSPSLGGSSGANVLTF
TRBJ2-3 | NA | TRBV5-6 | CASSRARLAARTQYF
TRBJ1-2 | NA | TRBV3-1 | CASSQVRGYGYTF
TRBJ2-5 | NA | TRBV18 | CASSPPSAGVETRYF
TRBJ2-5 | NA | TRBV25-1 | CASSEHGDGAGETQYF
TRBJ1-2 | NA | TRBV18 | CASSPTVSNYGYTF
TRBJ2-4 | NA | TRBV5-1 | CASTNVGGRFPKNIQYF